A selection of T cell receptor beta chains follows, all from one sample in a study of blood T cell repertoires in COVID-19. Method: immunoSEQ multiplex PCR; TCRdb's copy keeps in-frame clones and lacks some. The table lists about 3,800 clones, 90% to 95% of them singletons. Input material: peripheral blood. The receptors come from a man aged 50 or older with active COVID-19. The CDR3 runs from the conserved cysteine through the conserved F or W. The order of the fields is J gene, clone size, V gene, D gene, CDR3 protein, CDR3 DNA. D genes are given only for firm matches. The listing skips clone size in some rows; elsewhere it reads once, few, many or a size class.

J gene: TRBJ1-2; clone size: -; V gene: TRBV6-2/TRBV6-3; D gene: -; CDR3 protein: CASSSTGIGGYTF; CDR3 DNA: TGTGCCAGCAGTTCAACAGGGATTGGTGGCTACACCTTC
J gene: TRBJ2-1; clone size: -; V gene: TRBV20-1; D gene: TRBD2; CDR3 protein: CSASQVASGSGNEQFF; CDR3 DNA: TGCAGTGCTAGTCAGGTCGCTAGCGGGAGTGGGAATGAGCAGTTCTTC
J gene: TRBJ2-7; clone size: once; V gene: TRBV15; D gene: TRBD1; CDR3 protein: CATSRERGQGAREYF; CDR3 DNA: TGTGCCACCAGCAGAGAAAGGGGACAGGGGGCTCGAGAGTACTTC
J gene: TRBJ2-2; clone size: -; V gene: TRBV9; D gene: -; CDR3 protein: CASSPRERANTGELFF; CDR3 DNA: TGTGCCAGCAGCCCTCGCGAGCGGGCAAACACCGGGGAGCTGTTTTTT
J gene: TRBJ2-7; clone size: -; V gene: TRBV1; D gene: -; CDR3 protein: CTSSQDVRELYEQYF; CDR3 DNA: TGCACCAGCAGCCAAGATGTTCGGGAGCTCTACGAGCAGTACTTC
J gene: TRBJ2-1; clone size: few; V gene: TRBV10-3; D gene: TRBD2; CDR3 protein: CAISESVASGDYNEQFF; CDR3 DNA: TGTGCCATCAGTGAGTCTGTGGCTAGCGGAGACTACAATGAGCAGTTCTTC
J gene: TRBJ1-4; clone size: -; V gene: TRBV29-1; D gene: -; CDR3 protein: CSAREGNEKLFF; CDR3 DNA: TGCAGCGCACGAGAGGGTAATGAAAAACTGTTTTTT
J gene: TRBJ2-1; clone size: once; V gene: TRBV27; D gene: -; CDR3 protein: CASSSPQKTYNEQFF; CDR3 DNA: TGTGCCAGCAGTTCCCCCCAGAAGACCTACAATGAGCAGTTCTTC
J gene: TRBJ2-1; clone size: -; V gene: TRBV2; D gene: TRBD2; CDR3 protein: CASVAGRVGSTFF; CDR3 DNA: TGTGCCAGCGTAGCGGGAAGGGTGGGGAGCACGTTCTTC
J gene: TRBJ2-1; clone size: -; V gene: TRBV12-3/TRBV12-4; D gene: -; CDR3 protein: CASRRLDRNEQFF; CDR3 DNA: TGTGCCAGCAGAAGACTAGATCGCAATGAGCAGTTCTTC